The 22 T cell receptor beta chains given below trace back to one sample, sequenced in a study of T cells after posttransplantation cyclophosphamide. Busulfan-fludarabine conditioning, marrow transplant, and cyclophosphamide on days +3 and +4 were administered. Clones were sequenced by immunoSEQ multiplex PCR, and TCRdb holds only the in-frame ones, with some missing. The sample has roughly 3,000 clones, none seen only once. The source material was PBMCs, sampled 84 days after allogeneic stem cell transplant with posttransplant cyclophosphamide. These TCRs come from a female patient between 35 and 55 years old who received an allogeneic stem cell transplant from a related donor, was CMV-positive, and had no GVHD. Some T cells may originate from the graft donor.

This clone is deemed medium-sized (0.01 to 0.1%). This chain connects TRBV5-6 to TRBJ2-1, with 12 bases aligning to TRBD2. The CDR3 covers 16 residues. Germline V lookup: CDR1 SGHDT, CDR2 YYEEEE. Germline trimming cut 4 bases from V and 5 bases from J; bases unmatched to any gene: 7. In DNA, the CDR3 is TGTGCCAGCAGCCCTGAACTAGCGGGGGGCCACAATGAGCAGTTCTTC. Translated, it gives CASSPELAGGHNEQFF.

This rearrangement joins TRBV7-2 to TRBJ1-4; possibly TRBD1 for D (6 bases). With 8 bases removed from V and 8 bases from J, the gap between germline ends came to 18 bases. This CDR3 comprises 14 residues. From germline, CDR1 is SGHTA and CDR2 FQGNSA. DNA of the CDR3: TGTGCCAGCGGGGAAGGGGGGGCAGGGGAAAAACTGTTTTTT. Translating it yields CASGEGGAGEKLFF.

This clone was picked up a small number of times. The chain links TRBV9 to TRBJ2-5; D is uncertain. From germline, CDR1 is SGDLS and CDR2 YYNGEE. V lost 4 bases, J lost 0 bases, and 7 bases lay in between. This CDR3 comprises 13 residues. Here the CDR3 DNA reads TGTGCCAGCAGCCCTGACAACCAAGAGACCCAGTACTTC. Its protein is CASSPDNQETQYF.

J is TRBJ2-7 and V is TRBV29-1; TRBD1 is a possible D gene (6 bases). Trimming removed 4 bases at V and 4 bases at J, with 14 bases between. The germline V gene has CDR1 SQVTM and CDR2 ANQGSEA. This CDR3 has 13 amino acids. Written as DNA, the CDR3 is TGCAGCGTTGGATCGAACAGGGATTACGAGCAGTACTTC. The encoded protein is CSVGSNRDYEQYF.

This clone has a count of ten or more. Other DNA sequences in this specimen translate into the identical CDR3. This sequence joins TRBV9 and TRBJ2-7; 7 bases fit TRBD1. Germline loops: CDR1 SGDLS, CDR2 YYNGEE. This CDR3 spans 15 amino acids. The J segment lost 2 bases and the V segment lost 5 bases, leaving 10 bases of the junction unmatched. CDR3 amino acids: CASSFKQGTAYEQYF. The CDR3 DNA is TGTGCCAGCAGTTTCAAACAGGGGACGGCCTACGAGCAGTACTTC. The entire variable domain, with the rest obtained from reference TRBV9 and TRBJ2-7, is as follows: DSGVTQTPKHLITATGQRVTLRCSPRSGDLSVYWYQQSLDQGLQFLIQYYNGEERAKGNILERFSAQQFPDLHSELNLSSLELGDSALYFCASSFKQGTAYEQYFGPGTRLTVT.

This clone was counted at least ten times. The chain links TRBV6-2 or TRBV6-3 to TRBJ1-1; D is unresolved. The CDR3 totals 12 residues. Germline V gene lookup returns CDR1 MNHEY and CDR2 SVGEGT. Trimming pared 5 bases from V and 3 bases from J, leaving 7 bases between. This chain's CDR3 is CASSRLYTEAFF. The DNA of the CDR3 is TGTGCCAGCAGTAGGCTTTACACTGAAGCTTTCTTT.

In its sample, this clone was seen many times. The chain employs TRBV2 and TRBJ2-1; TRBD2 matches 8 bases. With 4 bases clipped from V and 6 bases from J, the junction kept 5 bases outside the gene matches. The CDR3 covers 14 residues. Germline lookup yields CDR1 SNHLY and CDR2 FYNNEI. CDR3 amino acids: CASSVREAGNEQFF. The CDR3 DNA follows: TGTGCCAGCAGTGTGCGGGAGGCAGGCAATGAGCAGTTCTTC. Supplemented by reference TRBV2 and TRBJ2-1, the full variable domain reads EPEVTQTPSHQVTQMGQEVILRCVPISNHLYFYWYRQILGQKVEFLVSFYNNEISEKSEIFDDQFSVERPDGSNFTLKIRSTKLEDSAMYFCASSVREAGNEQFFGPGTRLTVL.

At least ten counts were recorded for this clone. The V and J genes are TRBV7-6 and TRBJ1-2; D remains ambiguous. This CDR3 is 13 amino acids long. Per germline, CDR1 SGHVS and CDR2 FNYEAQ. Trimming took 5 bases from V and 8 from J, leaving 15 bases between them. CDR3 sequence reads: CASSLGTGKGYTF. Written as DNA, the CDR3 is TGTGCCAGCAGCCTCGGCACGGGGAAGGGCTACACCTTC.

This clone was counted ten times or more. The chain joins TRBV6-5 to TRBJ2-7; 8 positions agree with TRBD1. Trimming at V came to 2 bases and at J to 0 bases, leaving 6 bases not matched to a gene. The CDR3 has 16 amino acids. Germline assignment: CDR1 MNHEY and CDR2 SVGAGI. CDR3 nucleotide sequence: TGTGCCAGCAGTTACGGAGGGACAGGAAGCTCCTACGAGCAGTACTTC. Translating it yields CASSYGGTGSSYEQYF.

In its sample, this clone is hyperexpanded. This chain uses TRBV2 with TRBJ2-7, with 10 bases identical to TRBD1. V was clipped by 5 bases and J by 1 base; unmatched bases: 11. In germline, CDR1 is SNHLY, CDR2 FYNNEI. The CDR3 extends over 17 amino acids. CDR3 loop: CASSFSSTGQGSYEQYF. The CDR3 DNA reads as TGTGCCAGCAGTTTTTCTTCAACGGGACAGGGGTCCTACGAGCAGTACTTC.

Ten or more counts support this clone. Other nucleotide sequences in the sample specify the same CDR3. The CDR3 protein is CASSIEQGTAYEQYF. The CDR3 DNA follows: TGTGCCAGCAGCATCGAACAGGGGACGGCATACGAGCAGTACTTC. The chain employs TRBV9 and TRBJ2-7, with 7 bases matching TRBD1. With V trimmed by 4 bases and J by 4 bases, 11 bases remained unmatched. The CDR3 is made up of 15 amino acids. Looked up from germline, CDR1 is SGDLS and CDR2 is YYNGEE.

The genes are TRBV12-3 or TRBV12-4 and TRBJ1-5; 7 bases match TRBD1. V lost 3 bases to trimming and J lost 0 bases; unmatched junction nucleotides: 2. This CDR3 comprises 15 residues. The CDR3 reads CASSFRDSSNQPQHF. The CDR3 DNA reads as TGTGCCAGCAGTTTTCGGGACAGTAGCAATCAGCCCCAGCATTTT.

The rearrangement joins TRBV7-2 to TRBJ2-3; 7 positions match TRBD2. V lost 5 bases to trimming and J lost 4 bases; unmatched junction nucleotides: 9. Germline V gene sequence: CDR1 SGHTA, CDR2 FQGNSA. CDR3 length: 15 amino acids. CDR3 DNA sequence: TGTGCCAGCAGCGGGGGGGTACGGGGTTCAGATACGCAGTATTTT. Its translation: CASSGGVRGSDTQYF.

This clone was observed at least ten times. The gene calls are TRBV5-6 and TRBJ2-1; tentatively, D is TRBD1 (6 bases). The V end lost 3 bases, the J end lost 16 bases, and 20 bases lay between the germline ends. Germline lookup yields CDR1 SGHDT and CDR2 YYEEEE. The CDR3 has 13 residues. The CDR3 bases are TGTGCCAGCAGCTCACAGGGCTACTCCTTTACATTCTTC. Its protein is CASSSQGYSFTFF.

This clone was recorded at least ten times. The chain is built from TRBV2 and TRBJ2-7; D gene unclear. The CDR3 is 14 residues long. From germline, CDR1 is SNHLY and CDR2 FYNNEI. V was trimmed by 1 base and J by 5 bases, leaving 12 bases between them. The CDR3 here is CASSEGITRDEQYF. The CDR3 DNA sequence: TGTGCCAGCAGTGAAGGGATAACAAGGGACGAGCAGTACTTC.

The gene calls are TRBV9 and TRBJ2-2; 8 bases agree with TRBD2. J lost 6 bases, V lost 0 bases, and 7 bases had no gene match. CDR1 and CDR2 from the germline V gene are SGDLS and YYNGEE. This CDR3 is built from 16 residues. The DNA for the CDR3 is TGTGCCAGCAGCGTAGCAGCGGGGGTCCGGGCCGGGGAGCTGTTTTTT. It encodes CASSVAAGVRAGELFF.

This clone was detected ten times or more. The chain has TRBV10-2 and TRBJ2-3; D may be TRBD2 (7 bases). From germline, CDR1 is WSHSY and CDR2 SAAADI. With 5 bases removed from V and 4 bases from J, the gap between germline ends came to 10 bases. The CDR3 covers 13 residues. Here the CDR3 reads CASSSGGADTQYF. The CDR3 DNA sequence: TGCGCCAGCAGTTCGGGGGGCGCAGATACGCAGTATTTT.

The chain combines TRBV29-1 with TRBJ2-7; D is unclear. CDR3 size: 11 residues. Germline CDR1 is SQVTM and CDR2 is ANQGSEA. Trimming stripped 7 bases from V and 4 bases from J, with 11 bases between. CDR3 bases: TGCAGCGCCCCCCCAGGATACGAGCAGTACTTC. It specifies CSAPPGYEQYF.

In its sample, this clone was seen many times. The chain combines TRBV6-2 or TRBV6-3 with TRBJ1-6; D gene uncertain. V lost 2 bases and J 5 bases, leaving 7 bases between the germline ends. The CDR3 is made up of 14 amino acids. Germline CDR1 and CDR2: MNHEY and SVGEGT. Here the CDR3 reads CASSYSVHNSPLHF. CDR3 nucleotide sequence: TGTGCCAGCAGTTACAGCGTCCATAATTCACCCCTCCACTTT.

The CDR3 reads CASSPLGEGETQYF. The CDR3 DNA follows: TGTGCCAGCAGCCCTCTAGGGGAGGGGGAGACCCAGTACTTC. The V call is TRBV7-9, the J call TRBJ2-5, with 7 bases aligning to TRBD2. CDR1 is SEHNR, CDR2 FQNEAQ, per germline (reference sequence). Losses at the gene ends were 5 bases for V and 5 bases for J; bases not matched to a gene: 8. CDR3 length: 14 amino acids.

The chain recombines TRBV5-6 with TRBJ1-1; D gene ambiguous. Per germline, CDR1 SGHDT and CDR2 YYEEEE. This CDR3 is 11 amino acids long. Trimming took off 4 bases at V and 3 bases at J, with 4 bases between the two ends. DNA of the CDR3: TGTGCCAGCAGCCAGGACACTGAAGCTTTCTTT. It translates to CASSQDTEAFF.

The rearrangement uses TRBV18 and TRBJ2-5; the D gene is possibly TRBD2 (6 bases). The ends were cut back, 5 bases at V and 2 bases at J, with 9 bases in the middle. The CDR3 length is 13 residues. Per the germline V gene, CDR1 is KGHSH and CDR2 is LQKENI. CDR3 sequence (DNA): TGTGCCAGCTCATTGGGACTTCAAGAGACCCAGTACTTC. Encoded protein: CASSLGLQETQYF.